The source of this T cell receptor beta chain is a study of blood T cell repertoires in COVID-19. Overall study: Spain, Italy and the United States supplied samples that represented acute and convalescent COVID-19. PBMCs, B-cell-depleted T cells, or T cells were the source of the cDNA or gDNA that made up the material.

The CDR3 runs 17 residues. Per the germline V gene, CDR1 is SGHTA and CDR2 is FQGTGA. V was trimmed by 5 bases and J by 2 bases, leaving 18 bases between them. Per the study methods: Reference gene primer amplification yielded estimated nucleated cell counts. Only in-frame clones appear in the TCRdb table, and some are missing; sequencing was by immunoSEQ multiplex PCR. That table gives V, J and clone size, and the DNA gave D and trimming. The sample has approximately 15,000 clones; roughly 87% are singletons. The source is a human donor with active COVID-19. The donor label of this sample is uncertain. This sequence joins TRBV7-3 and TRBJ2-2; D might be TRBD2 (5 bases). The sample consisted of peripheral blood. The CDR3 DNA reads TGTGCCAGCAGCCCAAGGGAGTACAGAAGCAACACCGGGGAGCTGTTTTTT. Its protein product is CASSPREYRSNTGELFF. Filled out from reference TRBV7-3 and TRBJ2-2, the complete variable domain reads GAGVSQTPSNKVTEKGKYVELRCDPISGHTALYWYRQSLGQGPEFLIYFQGTGAADDSGLPNDRFFAVRPEGSVSTLKIQRTERGDSAVYLCASSPREYRSNTGELFFGEGSRLTVL.